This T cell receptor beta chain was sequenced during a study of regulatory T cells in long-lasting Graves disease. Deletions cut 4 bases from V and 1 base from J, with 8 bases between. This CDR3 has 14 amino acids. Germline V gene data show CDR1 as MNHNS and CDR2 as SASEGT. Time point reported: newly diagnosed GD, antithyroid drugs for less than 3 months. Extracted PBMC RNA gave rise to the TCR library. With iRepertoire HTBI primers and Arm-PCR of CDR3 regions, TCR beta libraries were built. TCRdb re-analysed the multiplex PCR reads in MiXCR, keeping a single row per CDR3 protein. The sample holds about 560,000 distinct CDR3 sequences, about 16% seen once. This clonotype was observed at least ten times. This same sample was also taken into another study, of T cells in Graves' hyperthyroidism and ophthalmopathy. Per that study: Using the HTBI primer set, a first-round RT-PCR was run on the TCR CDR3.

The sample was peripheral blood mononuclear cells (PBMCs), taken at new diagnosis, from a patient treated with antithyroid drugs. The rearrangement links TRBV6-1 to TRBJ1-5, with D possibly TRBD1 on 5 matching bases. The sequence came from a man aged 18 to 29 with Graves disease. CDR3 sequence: CASSGGRSNQPQHF. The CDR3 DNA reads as TGTGCCAGCAGTGGGGGCAGAAGCAATCAGCCCCAGCATTTT.